This T cell receptor (beta chain) was found in a study of cytomegalovirus exposure and HLA in healthy donors. The germline CDR1 and CDR2 sequences are LNHNV and YYDKDF (reference sequence). The CDR3 has 15 amino acids. Trimming took 0 bases from V and 4 from J; bases not matched to a gene: 5. PCR primers comprised 60 Vbeta and 13 Jbeta primers. The data were produced by immunoSEQ multiplex PCR, yet TCRdb's version contains in-frame clones alone and is incomplete. The sample table sets out approximately 58,000 clones. The study's findings and limits: In a later analysis, TCR beta V- and J-gene trimming was associated with a missense DCLRE1C variant.

In regard to this clone: Its antigen is unknown.

The specimen sequenced was PBMCs. V usage is TRBV15 and J usage is TRBJ1-2, with TRBD1 matching 7 bases. The TCR comes from a woman between 45 and 65 years old in good health and CMV-seropositive. For the CDR3, the DNA is TGTGCCACCAGCAGAGAGAGGGGGCAGGGCTATGGCTACACCTTC. Translating gives CATSRERGQGYGYTF.